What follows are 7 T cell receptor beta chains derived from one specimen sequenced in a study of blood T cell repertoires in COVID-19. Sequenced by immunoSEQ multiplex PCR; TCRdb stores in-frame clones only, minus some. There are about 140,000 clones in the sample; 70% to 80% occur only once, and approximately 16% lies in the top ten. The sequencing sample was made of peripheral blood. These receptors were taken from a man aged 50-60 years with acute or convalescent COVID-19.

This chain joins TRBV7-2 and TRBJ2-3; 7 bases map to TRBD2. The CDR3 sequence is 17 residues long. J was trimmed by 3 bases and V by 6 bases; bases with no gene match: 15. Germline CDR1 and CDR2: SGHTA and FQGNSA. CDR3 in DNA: TGTGCCAGCAGTCAATCGGGGGGAGCCTATCAGACAGATACGCAGTATTTT. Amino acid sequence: CASSQSGGAYQTDTQYF.

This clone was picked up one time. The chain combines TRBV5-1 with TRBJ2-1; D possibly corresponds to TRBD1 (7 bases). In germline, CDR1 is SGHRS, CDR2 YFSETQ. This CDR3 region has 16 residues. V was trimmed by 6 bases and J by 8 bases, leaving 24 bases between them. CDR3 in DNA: TGCGCCAGCACCCGGGGGCTGGCAGGGGGTGGGGATGAGCAGTTCTTC. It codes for CASTRGLAGGGDEQFF.

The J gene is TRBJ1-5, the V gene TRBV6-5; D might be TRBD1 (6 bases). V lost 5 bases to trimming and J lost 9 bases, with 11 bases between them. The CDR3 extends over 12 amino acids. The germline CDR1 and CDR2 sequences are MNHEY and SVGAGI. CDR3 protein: CASSLSDRPQHF. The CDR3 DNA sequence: TGTGCCAGCAGTCTATCGGACAGGCCCCAGCATTTT.

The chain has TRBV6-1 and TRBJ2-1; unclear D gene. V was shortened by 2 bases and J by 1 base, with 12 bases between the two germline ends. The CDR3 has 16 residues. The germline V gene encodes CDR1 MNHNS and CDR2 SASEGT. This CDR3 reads CASSERYSNSYNEQFF. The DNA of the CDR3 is TGTGCCAGCAGTGAACGTTACAGCAATTCCTACAATGAGCAGTTCTTC.

For the CDR3, the DNA is TGCGCCAGCAGCTTTGATAGCGGGGGGGATACGCAGTATTTT. Translating gives CASSFDSGGDTQYF. The chain employs TRBV5-1 and TRBJ2-3; 10 bases are shared with TRBD2. J lost 6 bases, V lost 2 bases, and 3 bases had no gene match. This CDR3 is built from 14 residues. Germline V gives CDR1 SGHRS, CDR2 YFSETQ.

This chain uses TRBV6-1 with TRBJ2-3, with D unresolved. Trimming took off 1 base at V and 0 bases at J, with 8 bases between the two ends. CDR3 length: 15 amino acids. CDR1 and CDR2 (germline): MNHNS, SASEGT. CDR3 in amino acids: CASSEGSSSTDTQYF. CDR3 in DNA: TGTGCCAGCAGTGAAGGCAGTTCTAGCACAGATACGCAGTATTTT.

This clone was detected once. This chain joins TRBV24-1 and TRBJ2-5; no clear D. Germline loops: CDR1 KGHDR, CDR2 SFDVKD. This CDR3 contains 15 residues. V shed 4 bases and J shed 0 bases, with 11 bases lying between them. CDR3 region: CATSESTEYQETQYF. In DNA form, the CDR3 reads TGTGCCACCAGTGAGTCAACTGAGTACCAAGAGACCCAGTACTTC.